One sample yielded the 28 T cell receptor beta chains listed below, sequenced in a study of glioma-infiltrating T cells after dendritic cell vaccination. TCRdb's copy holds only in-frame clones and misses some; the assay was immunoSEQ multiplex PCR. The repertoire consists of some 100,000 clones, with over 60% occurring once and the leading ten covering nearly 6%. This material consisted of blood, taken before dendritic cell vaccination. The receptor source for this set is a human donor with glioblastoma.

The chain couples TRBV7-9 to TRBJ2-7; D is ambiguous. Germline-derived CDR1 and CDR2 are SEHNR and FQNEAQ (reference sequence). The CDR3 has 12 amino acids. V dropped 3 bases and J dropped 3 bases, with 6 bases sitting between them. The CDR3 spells CASSFPFYEQYF. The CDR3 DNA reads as TGTGCCAGCAGCTTCCCTTTCTACGAGCAGTACTTC.

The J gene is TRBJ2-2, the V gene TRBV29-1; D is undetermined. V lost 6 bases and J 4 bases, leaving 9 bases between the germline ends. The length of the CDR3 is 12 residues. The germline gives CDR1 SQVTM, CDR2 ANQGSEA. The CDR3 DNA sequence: TGCAGCGTACCAGGTAGCACCGGGGAGCTGTTTTTT. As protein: CSVPGSTGELFF.

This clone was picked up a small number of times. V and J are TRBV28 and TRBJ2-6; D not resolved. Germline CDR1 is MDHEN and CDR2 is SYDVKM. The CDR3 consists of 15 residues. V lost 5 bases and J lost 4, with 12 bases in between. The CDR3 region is CASSPAAQGANVLTF. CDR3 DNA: TGTGCCAGCAGTCCCGCGGCGCAGGGGGCCAACGTCCTGACTTTC.

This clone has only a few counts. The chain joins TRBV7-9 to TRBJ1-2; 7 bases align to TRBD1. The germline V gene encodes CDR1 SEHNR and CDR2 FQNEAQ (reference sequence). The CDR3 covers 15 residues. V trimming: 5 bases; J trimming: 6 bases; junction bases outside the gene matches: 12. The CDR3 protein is CASSKNDRVMNGYTF. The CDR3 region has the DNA TGTGCCAGCAGCAAGAATGACAGGGTGATGAATGGCTACACCTTC.

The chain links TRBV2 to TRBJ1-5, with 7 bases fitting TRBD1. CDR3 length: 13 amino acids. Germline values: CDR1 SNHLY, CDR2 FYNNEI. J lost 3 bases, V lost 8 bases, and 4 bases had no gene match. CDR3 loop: CASQGETNQPQHF. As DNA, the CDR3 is TGTGCCAGCCAGGGGGAAACCAATCAGCCCCAGCATTTT.

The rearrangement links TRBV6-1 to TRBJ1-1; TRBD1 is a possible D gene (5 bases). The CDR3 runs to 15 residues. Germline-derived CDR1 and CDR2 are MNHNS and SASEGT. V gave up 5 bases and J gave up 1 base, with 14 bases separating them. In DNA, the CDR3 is TGTGCCAGCAGTCCTCGATCGGGGGAGAACACTGAAGCTTTCTTT. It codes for CASSPRSGENTEAFF.

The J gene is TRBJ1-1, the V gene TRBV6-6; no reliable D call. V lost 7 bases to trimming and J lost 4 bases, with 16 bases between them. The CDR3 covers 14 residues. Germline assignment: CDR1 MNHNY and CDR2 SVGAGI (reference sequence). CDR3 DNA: TGTGCCAGCACCTATCCCCCAGGAACCACTGAAGCTTTCTTT. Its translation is CASTYPPGTTEAFF.

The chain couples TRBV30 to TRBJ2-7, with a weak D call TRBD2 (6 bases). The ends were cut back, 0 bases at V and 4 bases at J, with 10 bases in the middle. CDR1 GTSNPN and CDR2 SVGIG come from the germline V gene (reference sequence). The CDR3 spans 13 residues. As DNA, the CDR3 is TGTGCCTGGAGTGTCATGGGGGGATACGAGCAGTACTTC. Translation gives CAWSVMGGYEQYF.

CDR3 loop: CASSLSAGVSNQPQHF. CDR3 coding DNA: TGTGCCAGCAGTTTATCGGCCGGGGTTAGCAATCAGCCCCAGCATTTT. The V gene is TRBV27, the J gene TRBJ1-5; D call uncertain. CDR1 MNHEY and CDR2 SMNVEV come from the germline V gene (reference sequence). V lost 0 bases, J lost 0 bases, and 9 bases lay in between. The CDR3 runs 16 residues.

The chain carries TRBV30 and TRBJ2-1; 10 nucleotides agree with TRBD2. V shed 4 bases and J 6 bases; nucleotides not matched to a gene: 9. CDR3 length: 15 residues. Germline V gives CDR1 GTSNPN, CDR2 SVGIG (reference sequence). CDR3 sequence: CAWTASGRAVNEQFF. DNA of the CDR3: TGTGCCTGGACTGCGAGCGGGAGGGCCGTCAATGAGCAGTTCTTC.

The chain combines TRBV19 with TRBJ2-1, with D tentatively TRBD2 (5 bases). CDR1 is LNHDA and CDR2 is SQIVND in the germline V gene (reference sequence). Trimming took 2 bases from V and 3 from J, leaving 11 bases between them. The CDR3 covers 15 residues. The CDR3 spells CASSILGGYYNEQFF. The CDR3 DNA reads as TGTGCCAGTAGTATACTAGGCGGGTACTACAATGAGCAGTTCTTC. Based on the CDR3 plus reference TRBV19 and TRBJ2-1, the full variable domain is DGGITQSPKYLFRKEGQNVTLSCEQNLNHDAMYWYRQDPGQGLRLIYYSQIVNDFQKGDIAEGYSVSREKKESFPLTVTSAQKNPTAFYLCASSILGGYYNEQFFGPGTRLTVL.

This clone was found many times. In nucleotides, the CDR3 is TGTGCCAGCAGCCCCAGGGGGTTCTACGAGCAGTACTTC. Translating it yields CASSPRGFYEQYF. The V gene is TRBV7-8, the J gene TRBJ2-7; the match to TRBD1 covers 7 bases. With 5 bases clipped from V and 3 bases from J, the junction kept 4 bases outside the gene matches. CDR1 and CDR2 (germline): SGHVS, FQNEAQ. CDR3 length: 13 residues.

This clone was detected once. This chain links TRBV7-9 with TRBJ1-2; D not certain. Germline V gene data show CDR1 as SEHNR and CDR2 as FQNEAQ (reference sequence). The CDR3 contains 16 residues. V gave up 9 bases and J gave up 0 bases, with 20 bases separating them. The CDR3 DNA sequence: TGTGCCAGTCGAGTTGGCGTTCCGGGTACTAACTATGGCTACACCTTC. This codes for CASRVGVPGTNYGYTF.

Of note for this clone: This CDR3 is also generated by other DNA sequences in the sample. The CDR3 loop reads CAWRRGSYEQYF. The CDR3, as DNA: TGTGCCTGGAGAAGGGGATCCTACGAGCAGTACTTC. The J gene is TRBJ2-7, the V gene TRBV30, with D perhaps TRBD1 (5 bases). Germline CDR1 is GTSNPN and CDR2 is SVGIG (reference sequence). Trimming stripped 3 bases from V and 1 base from J, with 7 bases between. This CDR3 is built from 12 residues.

The CDR3 DNA follows: TGTGCCAGCAGGCACAGCGGGGGGGCCCGTCACACGCAGTATTTT. This encodes CASRHSGGARHTQYF. The chain carries TRBV27 and TRBJ2-3, with 10 bases that match TRBD2. J lost 9 bases, V lost 6 bases, and 12 bases had no gene match. Germline V gene sequence: CDR1 MNHEY, CDR2 SMNVEV (reference sequence). CDR3 length: 15 amino acids.

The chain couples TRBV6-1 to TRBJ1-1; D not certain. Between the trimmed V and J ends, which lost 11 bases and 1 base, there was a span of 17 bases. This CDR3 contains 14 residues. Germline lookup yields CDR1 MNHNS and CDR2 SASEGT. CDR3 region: CAGGGPLGNTEAFF. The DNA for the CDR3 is TGTGCCGGTGGAGGGCCCCTAGGGAACACTGAAGCTTTCTTT.

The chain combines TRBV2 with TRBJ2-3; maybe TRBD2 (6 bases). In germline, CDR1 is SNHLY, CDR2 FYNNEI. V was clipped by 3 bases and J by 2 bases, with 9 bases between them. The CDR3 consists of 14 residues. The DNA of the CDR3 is TGTGCCAGCAGTGAGTGGGACTTCACAGATACGCAGTATTTT. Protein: CASSEWDFTDTQYF.

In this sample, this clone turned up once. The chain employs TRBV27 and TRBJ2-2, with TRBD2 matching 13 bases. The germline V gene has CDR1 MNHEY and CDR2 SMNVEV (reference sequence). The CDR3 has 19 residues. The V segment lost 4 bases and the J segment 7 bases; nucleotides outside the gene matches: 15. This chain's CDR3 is CASSSHSTSGGARGGELFF. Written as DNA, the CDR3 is TGTGCCAGCAGTTCCCACTCCACTAGCGGGGGGGCCCGGGGCGGGGAGCTGTTTTTT.

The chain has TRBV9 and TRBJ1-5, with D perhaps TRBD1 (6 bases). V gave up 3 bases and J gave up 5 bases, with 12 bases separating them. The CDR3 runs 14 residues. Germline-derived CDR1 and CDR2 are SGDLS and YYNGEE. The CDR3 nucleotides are TGTGCCAGCAGCGAGGGGGATATATATCAGCCCCAGCATTTT. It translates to CASSEGDIYQPQHF.

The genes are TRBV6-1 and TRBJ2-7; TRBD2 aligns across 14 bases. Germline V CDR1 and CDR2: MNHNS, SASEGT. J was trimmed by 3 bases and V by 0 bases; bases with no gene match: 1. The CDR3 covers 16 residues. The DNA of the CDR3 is TGTGCCAGCAGTGAAGCAGGACTAGCGGGAGGCTACGAGCAGTACTTC. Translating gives CASSEAGLAGGYEQYF.

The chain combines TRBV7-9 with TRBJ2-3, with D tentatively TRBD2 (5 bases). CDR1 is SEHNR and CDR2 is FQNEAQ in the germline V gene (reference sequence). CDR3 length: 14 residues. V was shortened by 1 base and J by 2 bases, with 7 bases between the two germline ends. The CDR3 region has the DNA TGTGCCAGCAGCTTAGACGGGGACACAGATACGCAGTATTTT. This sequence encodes CASSLDGDTDTQYF.

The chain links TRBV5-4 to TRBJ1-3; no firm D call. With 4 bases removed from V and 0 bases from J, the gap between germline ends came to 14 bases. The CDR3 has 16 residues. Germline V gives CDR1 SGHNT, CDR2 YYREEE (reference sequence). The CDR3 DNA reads TGTGCCAGCAGCCACTTTCAGGTTTCCTCTGGAAACACCATATATTTT. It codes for CASSHFQVSSGNTIYF. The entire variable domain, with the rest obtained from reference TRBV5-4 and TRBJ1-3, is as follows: ETGVTQSPTHLIKTRGQQVTLRCSSQSGHNTVSWYQQALGQGPQFIFQYYREEENGRGNFPPRFSGLQFPNYSSELNVNALELDDSALYLCASSHFQVSSGNTIYFGEGSWLTVV.

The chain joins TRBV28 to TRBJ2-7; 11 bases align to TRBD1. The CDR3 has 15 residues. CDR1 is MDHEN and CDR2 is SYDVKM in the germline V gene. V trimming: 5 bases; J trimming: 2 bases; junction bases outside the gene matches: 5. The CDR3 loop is CASSPGTGGTYEQYF. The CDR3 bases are TGTGCCAGCAGTCCTGGGACAGGGGGAACCTACGAGCAGTACTTC.

The CDR3: CASTEDSSGNTIYF. For the CDR3, the DNA is TGTGCCAGCACCGAGGACAGCTCTGGAAACACCATATATTTT. The V gene is TRBV6-5, the J gene TRBJ1-3, with D possibly matching TRBD1 (6 bases). Trimming left V 7 bases short and J 0 bases short, with 10 bases between. Germline V gene sequence: CDR1 MNHEY, CDR2 SVGAGI. The CDR3 extends over 14 amino acids.

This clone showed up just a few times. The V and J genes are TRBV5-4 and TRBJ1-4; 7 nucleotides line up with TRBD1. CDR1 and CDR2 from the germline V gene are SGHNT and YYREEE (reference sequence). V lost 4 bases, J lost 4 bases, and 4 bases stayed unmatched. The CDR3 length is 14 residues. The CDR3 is CASSQGQYNEKLFF. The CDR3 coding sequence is TGTGCCAGCAGCCAGGGACAGTATAATGAAAAACTGTTTTTT.

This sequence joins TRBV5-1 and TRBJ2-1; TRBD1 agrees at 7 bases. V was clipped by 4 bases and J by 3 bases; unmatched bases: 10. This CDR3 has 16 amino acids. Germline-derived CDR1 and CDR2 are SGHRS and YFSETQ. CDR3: CASSRDSQLVYNEQFF. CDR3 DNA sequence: TGCGCCAGCAGCCGGGACAGTCAACTCGTCTACAATGAGCAGTTCTTC.

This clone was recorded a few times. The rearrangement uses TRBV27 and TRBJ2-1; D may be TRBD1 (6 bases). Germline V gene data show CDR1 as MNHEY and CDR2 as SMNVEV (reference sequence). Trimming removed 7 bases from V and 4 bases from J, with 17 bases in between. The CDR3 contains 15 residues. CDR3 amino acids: CASTHTGSLYNEQFF. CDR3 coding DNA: TGTGCCAGCACCCATACAGGGTCCCTTTACAATGAGCAGTTCTTC.

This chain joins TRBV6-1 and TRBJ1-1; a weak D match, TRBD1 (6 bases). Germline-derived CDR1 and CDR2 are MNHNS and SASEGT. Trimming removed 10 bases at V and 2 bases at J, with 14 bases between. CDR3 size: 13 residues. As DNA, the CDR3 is TGTGCCACCGAGACAGGAGCCAACACTGAAGCTTTCTTT. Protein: CATETGANTEAFF.